The 13 T cell receptor beta chains below were found in one sample sequenced in a study of Tregs in tolerant kidney transplant recipients. Sequenced by immunoSEQ multiplex PCR; TCRdb stores in-frame clones only, minus some. The profile shows about 110,000 clones, 90% of them singletons. Sequencing was performed on CD4+ T cells from blood, taken before the transplant. Receptors originate from a human donor who received a combined kidney and bone marrow transplant.

This clone showed up just once. V gene TRBV4-3 combines with J gene TRBJ2-7, with a possible D match to TRBD1 (6 bases). There are 15 residues in the CDR3. Germline CDR1 LGHNA, CDR2 YSLEER. Trimming stripped 0 bases from V and 3 bases from J, with 12 bases between. The CDR3 DNA is TGCGCCAGCAGCCAAGAAAAGACAGGAGGCTACGAGCAGTACTTC. Translation: CASSQEKTGGYEQYF.

This chain uses TRBV11-2 with TRBJ2-2, with D perhaps matching TRBD2 (5 bases). Per the germline V gene, CDR1 is SGHAT and CDR2 is FQNNGV. This CDR3 is 15 amino acids long. V was cut by 6 bases and J by 1 base, with 12 bases left in between. The DNA of the CDR3 is TGTGCCAGCAGTCCTGGACTGAGGAACACCGGGGAGCTGTTTTTT. Its translation is CASSPGLRNTGELFF.

The J gene is TRBJ1-6, the V gene TRBV18; D gene unclear. Trimming cost V 1 base and J 0 bases, with 10 bases left between them. The CDR3 runs to 17 residues. Germline V gene sequence: CDR1 KGHSH, CDR2 LQKENI. CDR3 sequence: CASSPLAESSYNSPLHF. The CDR3 DNA reads as TGTGCCAGCTCACCACTGGCAGAAAGCTCCTATAATTCACCCCTCCACTTT.

The gene calls are TRBV28 and TRBJ1-2, with D hard to call. Trimming took off 5 bases at V and 6 bases at J, with 13 bases between the two ends. From germline, CDR1 is MDHEN and CDR2 SYDVKM. The CDR3 totals 13 residues. CDR3 protein: CASSLSLGDGYTF. CDR3 DNA: TGTGCCAGCAGTCTTTCTCTGGGAGATGGCTACACCTTC.

The chain couples TRBV7-2 to TRBJ1-6; tentative D call: TRBD1 (5 bases). CDR1 and CDR2 from the germline V gene are SGHTA and FQGNSA. The CDR3 contains 16 residues. V lost 5 bases to trimming and J lost 10 bases, with 21 bases between them. The CDR3 is CASSPYPPRVRSPLHF. CDR3 DNA sequence: TGTGCCAGCAGCCCCTATCCACCCAGGGTGAGGTCACCCCTCCACTTT.

This chain links TRBV7-2 with TRBJ1-5, with D perhaps matching TRBD1 (6 bases). The V gene's germline CDR1 is SGHTA and CDR2 FQGNSA. This CDR3 has 15 amino acids. Trimming took off 1 base at V and 0 bases at J, with 7 bases between the two ends. CDR3 bases: TGTGCCAGCAGCTTAGAGGGGGTTAGCAATCAGCCCCAGCATTTT. Protein: CASSLEGVSNQPQHF.

The chain has TRBV6-6 and TRBJ2-2, with D perhaps TRBD2 (5 bases). Germline CDR1 MNHNY, CDR2 SVGAGI (reference sequence). The CDR3 totals 16 residues. V lost 0 bases, J lost 6 bases, and 14 bases lay in between. The CDR3 DNA follows: TGTGCCAGCAGTTACTCGATACTGGGGAGCTCCGGGGAGCTGTTTTTT. Protein: CASSYSILGSSGELFF.

This clone was counted a single time. This chain connects TRBV11-2 to TRBJ1-1; no firm D call. Germline loops: CDR1 SGHAT, CDR2 FQNNGV. V shed 1 base and J shed 4 bases, with 7 bases lying between them. There are 13 residues in the CDR3. CDR3: CASSLVFSTEAFF. The CDR3, as DNA: TGTGCCAGCAGCTTAGTATTCTCCACTGAAGCTTTCTTT.

Details on this clone: At one end, the junction sequence differs from germline, possibly due to a read error. The chain carries TRBV5-1 and TRBJ1-4, with TRBD1 matching over 10 bases. The germline CDR1 and CDR2 sequences are SGHRS and YFSETQ. CDR3 length: 17 amino acids. CDR3 protein: CASRLGDRGATNEKLFF. CDR3 DNA sequence: TGCGCCAGCAGGTTGGGGGACAGGGGTGCAACTAATGAAAAACTGTTTTTT.

The V call is TRBV5-1, the J call TRBJ2-1; 9 bases line up with TRBD2. V dropped 0 bases and J dropped 3; count of bases not matched to a gene: 10. The germline CDR1 and CDR2 sequences are SGHRS and YFSETQ. CDR3 size: 18 residues. This chain's CDR3 is CASSLGRGGGAFYNEQFF. The CDR3 coding sequence is TGCGCCAGCAGCTTGGGACGCGGCGGGGGGGCTTTCTACAATGAGCAGTTCTTC.

The V and J genes are TRBV7-8 and TRBJ2-6; unclear D gene. This CDR3 spans 18 amino acids. Deletions cut 5 bases from V and 4 bases from J, with 21 bases between. The germline V gene has CDR1 SGHVS and CDR2 FQNEAQ. CDR3 residues: CASSTTRLSTTGANVLTF. The CDR3 DNA sequence: TGTGCCAGCAGCACAACTCGCCTTAGTACGACAGGGGCCAACGTCCTGACTTTC.

This clone was picked up one time. The chain carries TRBV29-1 and TRBJ2-1; the match to TRBD2 covers 11 bases. This CDR3 has 15 residues. V shed 5 bases, J shed 4 bases, and the junction held 7 bases outside the gene matches. The V gene's germline CDR1 is SQVTM and CDR2 ANQGSEA. CDR3 loop: CSVSYGTSGYNEQFF. The CDR3 DNA reads TGCAGCGTTTCGTACGGGACTAGCGGATACAATGAGCAGTTCTTC.

The V call is TRBV5-1, the J call TRBJ2-7; possible D gene TRBD1, 6 bases. Germline V lookup: CDR1 SGHRS, CDR2 YFSETQ. V was shortened by 5 bases and J by 5 bases, with 14 bases between the two germline ends. This CDR3 comprises 13 residues. The CDR3 DNA sequence: TGCGCCAGCAGTAGTGCAGGGGTCCACGAGCAGTACTTC. It codes for CASSSAGVHEQYF.